Shown below are 27 T cell receptor beta chains from a single sample sequenced in a study of regulatory T cells in long-lasting Graves disease (dated by TCRdb to about 2021). The protocol used for the library was multiplex PCR. This sample was sequenced with an Illumina HiSeq 4000. TCR beta libraries were built with iRepertoire HTBI primers and Arm-PCR amplification of CDR3 regions. The public reads were quality trimmed at Q25 with fastp and then assembled into clones with MiXCR by TCRdb, keeping productive beta chains. Each CDR3 protein appears once, grouped with its most common genes and DNA. This sample holds some 490,000 distinct CDR3 sequences; 12% were observed only once. The top ten clones comprise around 10% of the sample. The time point tag for this specimen amounts to: newly diagnosed GD, antithyroid drugs for less than 3 months. For both TCR sequencing and RNA sequencing, RNA was extracted from PBMCs using TRIzol.

The sample was also reused in another study, on T cells in Graves' hyperthyroidism and ophthalmopathy.

This specimen consisted of peripheral blood mononuclear cells (PBMCs), obtained at new diagnosis, from a patient treated with antithyroid drugs. Receptors were obtained from a woman under 40 with Graves disease. Donor details come from another sample of the same person, matched by shared clones.

This clonotype was seen repeatedly, ten times or more. The chain joins TRBV28 to TRBJ1-2, with a possible D match to TRBD1 (5 bases). This CDR3 comprises 12 residues. The ends were cut back, 5 bases at V and 8 bases at J, with 12 bases in the middle. CDR1 is MDHEN and CDR2 is SYDVKM in the germline V gene. This CDR3 reads CASSRDGRGYTF. Here the CDR3 DNA reads TGTGCCAGCAGTAGGGACGGTAGAGGCTACACCTTC.

This clonotype was counted ten times or more. The V and J genes are TRBV27 and TRBJ1-1; no clear D. The CDR3 has 12 amino acids. The germline V and J ends were trimmed by 8 bases and 4 bases, with 11 bases remaining between them. Germline V lookup: CDR1 MNHEY, CDR2 SMNVEV (reference sequence). The CDR3 protein is CASGSVVTEAFF. DNA of the CDR3: TGTGCCAGCGGCTCGGTGGTCACTGAAGCTTTCTTT.

Ten or more counts support this clonotype. The V and J genes are TRBV7-9 and TRBJ1-3; 7 nucleotides match TRBD1. The CDR3 has 14 amino acids. Per the germline V gene, CDR1 is SEHNR and CDR2 is FQNEAQ (reference sequence). V dropped 4 bases and J dropped 6; count of bases not matched to a gene: 6. For the CDR3, the DNA is TGTGCCAGCAGCTCCCGAGGGGGCGAAAACACCATATATTTT. It is translated as CASSSRGGENTIYF.

This clonotype was found many times. V gene TRBV14 combines with J gene TRBJ2-6; either TRBD1 or TRBD2 may fit D (6 bases each). V was pared by 6 bases and J by 4 bases, with 13 bases between. The germline V gene encodes CDR1 SGHDN and CDR2 FVKESK. The CDR3 extends over 15 amino acids. The CDR3 DNA sequence: TGTGCCAGCAGTCCATTAGGGGGGGGGGCCAACGTCCTGACTTTC. This sequence encodes CASSPLGGGANVLTF.

This clonotype was recorded at least ten times. The germline gene is not matched at one end of the junction; a read error may be the cause. The chain's CDR3 is CASSLALAGGLHEQYF. For the CDR3, the DNA is TGCGCCAGCAGCTTAGCACTAGCGGGAGGGCTCCACGAGCAGTACTTC. The genes are TRBV11-3 and TRBJ2-7; 13 bases fit TRBD2. The germline CDR1 and CDR2 sequences are SGHNT and YENEEA. This CDR3 is built from 16 residues. The entire variable domain, with the rest obtained from reference TRBV11-3 and TRBJ2-7, is as follows: EAGVVQSPRYKIIEKKQPVAFWCNPISGHNTLYWYLQNLGQGPELLIRYENEEAVDDSQLPKDRFSAERLKGVDSTLKIQPAELGDSAVYLCASSLALAGGLHEQYFGPGTRLTVT.

The chain has TRBV7-2 and TRBJ2-6; D not resolved. The CDR3 runs 14 residues. CDR1 is SGHTA, CDR2 FQGNSA, per germline. Trimming took 9 bases from V and 2 from J, leaving 11 bases between them. The CDR3 reads CASNPNAGANVLTF. DNA of the CDR3: TGTGCCAGTAACCCTAACGCTGGGGCCAACGTCCTGACTTTC.

The chain joins TRBV2 to TRBJ2-7; TRBD1 aligns across 8 bases. Germline CDR1 and CDR2: SNHLY and FYNNEI. The CDR3 has 16 residues. V lost 6 bases, J lost 5 bases, and 15 bases stayed unmatched. The CDR3, as DNA: TGTGCCAGCAGCCTAACCCATAGGACAGGGAAGAACGAGCAGTACTTC. Its protein is CASSLTHRTGKNEQYF.

This clonotype was counted ten times or more. V usage is TRBV7-9 and J usage is TRBJ2-7; 7 bases are shared with TRBD2. Trimming cost V 4 bases and J 5 bases; bases outside gene matches: 17. CDR1 and CDR2 from the germline V gene are SEHNR and FQNEAQ (reference sequence). This CDR3 has 17 residues. CDR3 DNA: TGTGCCAGCAGCTCGACGAACCCTAGCGGACCTCCTAACGAGCAGTACTTC. Residues: CASSSTNPSGPPNEQYF.

This chain joins TRBV28 and TRBJ2-7; 11 positions agree with TRBD2. Judging by the DNA end, TRBJ2-5 fits better; the J call may be wrong. Per germline, CDR1 MDHEN and CDR2 SYDVKM. The CDR3 contains 15 residues. CDR3 in DNA: TGTGCCAGCAGTTCCGGGACTAGCGGTAAAGAGACCCAGTACTTC. Its translation: CASSSGTSGKETQYF.

V and J are TRBV11-3 and TRBJ2-1; tentative D call: TRBD1 (5 bases). The germline gives CDR1 SGHNT, CDR2 YENEEA. The CDR3 runs 16 residues. V lost 1 base and J lost 6, with 16 bases in between. The CDR3 sequence is CASSLGGQGARNEQFF. In DNA form, the CDR3 reads TGTGCCAGCAGCTTAGGTGGGCAGGGTGCACGCAATGAGCAGTTCTTC.

Note on this clonotype: A far larger clone is only one base removed, so a read error is likely. The V gene is TRBV27, the J gene TRBJ2-5, with 14 bases lining up with TRBD2. The CDR3 sequence is 16 residues long. From germline, CDR1 is MNHEY and CDR2 SMNVEV (reference sequence). Germline trimming cut 7 bases from V and 4 bases from J; bases unmatched to any gene: 8. CDR3 DNA: TGTGCCAGCAATCCACGACTAGCGGGGGGGGGAGAGACCCAGTACTTC. Its translation: CASNPRLAGGGETQYF.

Only a few counts were recorded for this clonotype. The chain has TRBV6-1 and TRBJ2-7, with D perhaps TRBD1 or TRBD2 (5 bases each). V lost 5 bases, J lost 4 bases, and 15 bases lay in between. CDR1 is MNHNS, CDR2 SASEGT, per germline. This CDR3 is built from 14 residues. CDR3 loop: CASSKGRAPYEQYF. The CDR3 bases are TGTGCCAGCAGTAAGGGGCGGGCTCCGTACGAGCAGTACTTC.

V usage is TRBV9 and J usage is TRBJ2-7; a possible D gene is TRBD2 (5 bases). V lost 4 bases to trimming and J lost 7 bases, with 15 bases between them. CDR1 SGDLS and CDR2 YYNGEE come from the germline V gene. This CDR3 comprises 13 residues. This CDR3 is CASSPEGGREQYF. The CDR3 DNA reads TGTGCCAGCAGCCCAGAAGGCGGGCGAGAGCAGTACTTC.

This clonotype appeared many times. The rearrangement links TRBV18 to TRBJ1-1; D possibly corresponds to TRBD1 (6 bases). Trimming stripped 2 bases from V and 4 bases from J, with 17 bases between. CDR3 length equals 16 residues. Looked up from germline, CDR1 is KGHSH and CDR2 is LQKENI. The CDR3 coding sequence is TGTGCCAGCTCACCAACGGGGTTAAGGACAGCCACTGAAGCTTTCTTT. Amino acid sequence: CASSPTGLRTATEAFF.

This clonotype was seen only a few times. A much larger clone differs by one base, so this may be a read error. The V call is TRBV10-3, the J call TRBJ1-6; the D is unclear. With 6 bases removed from V and 13 bases from J, the gap between germline ends came to 16 bases. CDR1 is ENHRY, CDR2 SYGVKD, per germline. The CDR3 spans 13 residues. CDR3 coding DNA: TGTGCCATCAGACGGGAGCCAGAGACCCCCCTCCACTTT. It yields the protein CAIRREPETPLHF.

In its sample, this clonotype was seen a few times. The chain employs TRBV12-3 or TRBV12-4 and TRBJ2-3, with D perhaps matching TRBD1 or TRBD2 (5 bases each). This CDR3 has 14 amino acids. V lost 5 bases and J lost 6, with 15 bases in between. CDR3 sequence (DNA): TGTGCCAGCAGTCCCCTCAGGGACCCCGATACGCAGTATTTT. It encodes CASSPLRDPDTQYF.

V usage is TRBV3-1 and J usage is TRBJ2-2; TRBD1 matches 7 bases. The CDR3 covers 16 residues. Per the germline V gene, CDR1 is LGHDT and CDR2 is YNNKEL (reference sequence). Trimming removed 1 base from V and 4 bases from J; junction bases left unmatched: 6. The CDR3 reads CASSQGRDSSTGELFF. CDR3 DNA sequence: TGTGCCAGCAGCCAAGGTCGGGACAGCAGCACCGGGGAGCTGTTTTTT.

This clonotype turned up a few times. V usage is TRBV20-1 and J usage is TRBJ2-1; 10 bases are a match to TRBD2. The J segment lost 6 bases and the V segment lost 2 bases, leaving 7 bases of the junction unmatched. From germline, CDR1 is DFQATT and CDR2 SNEGSKA (reference sequence). This CDR3 has 15 residues. CDR3 amino acids: CSARILAGDFNEQFF. CDR3 coding DNA: TGCAGTGCTAGAATTCTAGCGGGAGACTTCAATGAGCAGTTCTTC.

CDR3 protein: CASSYSIGGETQYF. In DNA, the CDR3 is TGTGCCAGCAGTTACTCAATTGGAGGAGAGACCCAGTACTTC. The V call is TRBV6-5, the J call TRBJ2-5; D might be TRBD2 (5 bases). Trimming took 0 bases from V and 4 from J, leaving 9 bases between them. CDR1 and CDR2 from the germline V gene are MNHEY and SVGAGI. The CDR3 contains 14 residues.

This chain uses TRBV19 with TRBJ1-3, with unresolved D. Germline lookup yields CDR1 LNHDA and CDR2 SQIVND (reference sequence). The CDR3 extends over 14 amino acids. Trimming shortened V by 6 bases and J by 4 bases, and 13 bases separated the two germline ends. CDR3 sequence (DNA): TGTGCCAGTAGAGAACAGTTAGTAGGAAACACCATATATTTT. Amino acid sequence: CASREQLVGNTIYF.

This clonotype was observed a few times. This chain links TRBV5-1 with TRBJ2-3, with TRBD2 as a possible D gene (5 bases). CDR1 and CDR2 from the germline V gene are SGHRS and YFSETQ. V lost 0 bases and J lost 9, with 17 bases in between. CDR3 size: 15 residues. The CDR3 nucleotides are TGCGCCAGCAGCTTGGTTGTAGCGAGTGGAATGACGCAGTATTTT. This sequence encodes CASSLVVASGMTQYF.

Many counts were recorded for this clonotype. The chain is built from TRBV6-1 and TRBJ2-2, with D unclear. Germline values: CDR1 MNHNS, CDR2 SASEGT. The CDR3 contains 11 residues. V lost 5 bases and J 4 bases, leaving 2 bases between the germline ends. The CDR3 coding sequence is TGTGCCAGCAGTCGCACCGGGGAGCTGTTTTTT. Amino acid sequence: CASSRTGELFF.

This clonotype occurred many times. The V and J genes are TRBV13 and TRBJ1-1; 7 positions match TRBD1. Germline V gene data show CDR1 as PRHDT and CDR2 as FYEKMQ (reference sequence). Unmatched junction bases numbered 9, after V lost 4 bases and J lost 4 bases. The CDR3 has 15 amino acids. The CDR3 sequence: CASSSLEGTVTEAFF. CDR3 DNA: TGTGCCAGCAGCTCCCTTGAGGGGACAGTCACTGAAGCTTTCTTT.

This clonotype came up a few times. A much larger clone lies a single base off, so this may be a read error. The CDR3 does not close with the conserved phenylalanine or tryptophan, likely indicating a read error. V is TRBV6-2 or TRBV6-3 and J is TRBJ2-5; 12 bases are a match to TRBD2. Germline trimming cut 5 bases from V and 5 bases from J; bases unmatched to any gene: 12. Germline assignment: CDR1 MNHEY and CDR2 SVGEGT. The CDR3 has 17 residues. DNA for the CDR3: TGTGCCAGCAGTGACCCCCCGCTAGCGGGAGGGCCGGAGACCCAGTACTCC. This gives the protein CASSDPPLAGGPETQYS.

This clonotype was detected ten times or more. This chain connects TRBV28 to TRBJ2-6; D gene uncertain. The germline V gene has CDR1 MDHEN and CDR2 SYDVKM. The length of the CDR3 is 15 residues. Trimming removed 7 bases at V and 0 bases at J, with 10 bases between. The CDR3 loop reads CASTRLGSGANVLTF. The CDR3 bases are TGTGCCAGCACCAGACTTGGCTCTGGGGCCAACGTCCTGACTTTC.

This clonotype came up a few times. This sequence joins TRBV18 and TRBJ1-6, with D possibly matching TRBD1 (5 bases). CDR1 is KGHSH and CDR2 is LQKENI in the germline V gene. The CDR3 sequence is 14 residues long. Trimming took 6 bases from V and 3 from J, leaving 9 bases between them. The CDR3 loop reads CASSRDGYNSPLHF. CDR3 nucleotide sequence: TGTGCCAGCTCGCGGGACGGCTATAATTCACCCCTCCACTTT.

Comment on this clonotype: Given a much more abundant clone one base away, this may be a read error. The genes are TRBV15 and TRBJ1-5; a weak D match, TRBD1 (5 bases). From germline, CDR1 is LNHNV and CDR2 YYDKDF (reference sequence). The V and J ends lost 5 bases and 3 bases respectively, with 14 bases between them. The CDR3 sequence is 15 residues long. In DNA form, the CDR3 reads TGTGCCACCAGCTATTCGGGACGGATCAATCAGCCCCAGCATTTT. Translated, it gives CATSYSGRINQPQHF.